A single sample is the source of the 14 T cell receptor beta chains below, sequenced in a study of shared clonotypes between healthy human individuals. CD45RO-negative, CCR7-positively selected cells formed the naive CD8 fraction, excluding terminally differentiated effector memory CD45RA+ cells. Clones were read by immunoSEQ multiplex PCR, and TCRdb kept only the in-frame ones, dropping some. This sample has 2 million or so clones; just under 95% occur once, and the top ten carry approximately 1.2%. Sequences were obtained from naive CD8+ T cells sorted from blood. The origin of the receptors is a man aged 18 to 29 in good health.

The chain uses TRBV4-1 and TRBJ1-4; tentatively, D is TRBD1 (5 bases). CDR1 is MGHRA, CDR2 YSYEKL, per germline. V was pared by 2 bases and J by 4 bases, with 14 bases between. The CDR3 loop spans 16 amino acids. The CDR3 protein is CASSQPSVGVNEKLFF. In DNA form, the CDR3 reads TGCGCCAGCAGCCAACCTTCAGTGGGGGTTAATGAAAAACTGTTTTTT.

This CDR3 reads CASRFQETQYF. The CDR3 region has the DNA TGTGCCAGCAGGTTTCAAGAGACCCAGTACTTC. The J gene is TRBJ2-5, the V gene TRBV6-4; no clear D. V was pared by 6 bases and J by 2 bases, with 4 bases between. Germline CDR1 MRHNA, CDR2 SNTAGT. CDR3 length equals 11 residues.

The J gene is TRBJ2-7, the V gene TRBV7-9; TRBD1 aligns across 8 bases. The trim removed 0 bases at V and 7 bases at J, leaving 5 bases unmatched. This CDR3 has 14 residues. CDR1 and CDR2 (germline): SEHNR, FQNEAQ (reference sequence). The CDR3 loop is CASSLATTGEEQYF. CDR3 nucleotide sequence: TGTGCCAGCAGCTTAGCGACGACAGGGGAAGAGCAGTACTTC.

The count of this clone is one. The rearrangement uses TRBV7-6 and TRBJ1-1, with D unclear. Deletions cut 0 bases from V and 6 bases from J, with 14 bases between. The CDR3 is made up of 15 amino acids. Germline lookup yields CDR1 SGHVS and CDR2 FNYEAQ. CDR3 sequence reads: CASSLALQPSAEAFF. CDR3 coding DNA: TGTGCCAGCAGCTTAGCGTTACAACCTTCCGCTGAAGCTTTCTTT.

V is TRBV7-3 and J is TRBJ1-5, with 9 positions matching TRBD1. Germline loops: CDR1 SGHTA, CDR2 FQGTGA. Trimming removed 4 bases from V and 1 base from J; junction bases left unmatched: 11. The CDR3 covers 18 residues. CDR3: CASSSLDRGIRSNQPQHF. CDR3 DNA sequence: TGTGCCAGCAGCTCCCTGGACAGGGGAATAAGGAGCAATCAGCCCCAGCATTTT.

The gene calls are TRBV27 and TRBJ2-5; D is uncertain. The CDR3 has 13 amino acids. CDR1 and CDR2 (germline): MNHEY, SMNVEV (reference sequence). Trimming left V 4 bases short and J 2 bases short, with 8 bases between. CDR3 protein: CASSYGLQETQYF. CDR3 DNA sequence: TGTGCCAGCAGTTATGGCTTACAAGAGACCCAGTACTTC.

The chain recombines TRBV10-3 with TRBJ2-7; D not certain. Germline CDR1 is ENHRY and CDR2 is SYGVKD. The CDR3 totals 15 residues. Between the trimmed V and J ends, which lost 4 bases and 7 bases, there was a span of 20 bases. CDR3 nucleotide sequence: TGTGCCATCAGTGGGTATGATGACCTTACTGGGGAGCAGTACTTC. Encoded protein: CAISGYDDLTGEQYF.

The chain links TRBV7-6 to TRBJ2-7, with 7 bases that match TRBD1. From germline, CDR1 is SGHVS and CDR2 FNYEAQ. The V segment lost 4 bases and the J segment 2 bases; nucleotides outside the gene matches: 2. CDR3 size: 13 residues. CDR3 residues: CASSWGQTYEQYF. DNA for the CDR3: TGTGCCAGCAGCTGGGGACAGACCTACGAGCAGTACTTC. The whole variable domain, remainder taken from reference TRBV7-6 and TRBJ2-7, is GAGVSQSPRYKVTKRGQDVALRCDPISGHVSLYWYRQALGQGPEFLTYFNYEAQQDKSGLPNDRFSAERPEGSISTLTIQRTEQRDSAMYRCASSWGQTYEQYFGPGTRLTVT.

The chain joins TRBV11-2 to TRBJ2-7; D is unclear. This CDR3 spans 13 amino acids. The V gene's germline CDR1 is SGHAT and CDR2 FQNNGV. Trimming took 2 bases from V and 2 from J, leaving 7 bases between them. CDR3 DNA: TGTGCCAGCAGCTTAACGGAGACCTACGAGCAGTACTTC. It encodes CASSLTETYEQYF.

The chain combines TRBV9 with TRBJ2-5, with TRBD2 matching over 8 bases. The CDR3 sequence is 16 residues long. Trimming took 0 bases from V and 5 from J; bases not matched to a gene: 9. Germline loops: CDR1 SGDLS, CDR2 YYNGEE. The chain's CDR3 is CASSVAGGPSYETQYF. Here the CDR3 DNA reads TGTGCCAGCAGCGTAGCGGGGGGGCCAAGTTATGAGACCCAGTACTTC.

This clone has only one observation. The chain links TRBV28 to TRBJ1-5, with D perhaps TRBD1 (5 bases). Germline CDR1 is MDHEN and CDR2 is SYDVKM. Trimming took off 6 bases at V and 1 base at J, with 13 bases between the two ends. The CDR3 is made up of 15 amino acids. As DNA, the CDR3 is TGTGCCAGCAGCCGTGACTGGGACAGCAATCAGCCCCAGCATTTT. This sequence encodes CASSRDWDSNQPQHF.

The chain links TRBV2 to TRBJ1-4; D call uncertain. This CDR3 spans 13 amino acids. V shed 4 bases and J shed 4 bases, with 7 bases lying between them. Germline values: CDR1 SNHLY, CDR2 FYNNEI. The DNA for the CDR3 is TGTGCCAGCAGTGGGGAGGTTAATGAAAAACTGTTTTTT. As protein: CASSGEVNEKLFF.

This chain joins TRBV29-1 and TRBJ1-1, with D unclear. Per the germline V gene, CDR1 is SQVTM and CDR2 is ANQGSEA. Trimming took 0 bases from V and 3 from J, leaving 5 bases between them. The CDR3 extends over 12 amino acids. The CDR3 spells CSVEEWDTEAFF. The CDR3 nucleotides are TGCAGCGTTGAAGAGTGGGACACTGAAGCTTTCTTT.

The chain is built from TRBV4-2 and TRBJ1-1; D remains ambiguous. Germline CDR1 reads LGHNA; CDR2 reads YNFKEQ. V lost 0 bases to trimming and J lost 5 bases, with 16 bases between them. This CDR3 has 16 residues. The CDR3 region is CASSQEVEDLETEAFF. The CDR3, as DNA: TGTGCCAGCAGCCAAGAAGTCGAAGACTTGGAGACTGAAGCTTTCTTT.